These 2 T cell receptor beta chains came from one sample sequenced in a study of CXCR3-negative and CXCR3-positive naive CD8 T cells. UMI-labeled 5' RACE TRB cDNA libraries were prepared from the cells. From its re-call of the 5' RACE reads, TCRdb lists each CDR3 protein once, without DNA. This sample contains approximately 49,000 distinct CDR3 sequences. Sequences were obtained from memory CD8+ T cells from blood. The receptors stem from a human donor in good health. Some clones in this sample may be carry-over from other donors' samples.

V is TRBV7-9 and J is TRBJ2-5; the D call of TRBD2 rests on TCRdb alone, since no DNA is present to check it. This CDR3 has 16 residues. The germline CDR1 and CDR2 sequences are SEHNR and FQNEAQ (reference sequence). This chain's CDR3 is CASSHGSGGLQETQYF. Drawing the rest from reference TRBV7-9 and TRBJ2-5, the complete variable domain is DTGVSQNPRHKITKRGQNVTFRCDPISEHNRLYWYRQTLGQGPEFLTYFQNEAQLEKSRLLSDRFSAERPKGSFSTLEIQRTEQGDSAMYLCASSHGSGGLQETQYFGPGTRLLVL.

CDR3 protein: CSVNLLGQLGTDTQYF. This chain joins TRBV29-1 and TRBJ2-3; absent DNA, TCRdb's TRBD1 call cannot be checked. CDR3 length: 16 residues. The V gene's germline CDR1 is SQVTM and CDR2 ANQGSEA.